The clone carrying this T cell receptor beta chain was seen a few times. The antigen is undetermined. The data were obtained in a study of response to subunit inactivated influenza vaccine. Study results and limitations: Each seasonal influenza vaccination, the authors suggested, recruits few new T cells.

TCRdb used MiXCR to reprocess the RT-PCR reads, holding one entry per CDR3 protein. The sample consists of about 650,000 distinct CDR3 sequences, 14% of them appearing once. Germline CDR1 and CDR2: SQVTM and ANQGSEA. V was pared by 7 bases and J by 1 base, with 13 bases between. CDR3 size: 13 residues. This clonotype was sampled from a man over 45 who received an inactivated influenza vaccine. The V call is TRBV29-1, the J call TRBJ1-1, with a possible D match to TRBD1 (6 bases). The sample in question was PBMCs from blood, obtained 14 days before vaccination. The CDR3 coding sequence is TGCAGCGGGAAACCGGGACAGAACACTGAAGCTTTCTTT. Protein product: CSGKPGQNTEAFF. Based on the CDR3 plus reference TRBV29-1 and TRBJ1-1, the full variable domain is SAVISQKPSRDICQRGTSLTIQCQVDSQVTMMFWYRQQPGQSLTLIATANQGSEATYESGFVIDKFPISRPNLTFSTLTVSNMSPEDSSIYLCSGKPGQNTEAFFGQGTRLTVV.